This record looks at one TCR beta chain sequence and its context. What it binds is not known. This sample was taken from a study of PD-1 blockade in classical Hodgkin lymphoma. The CDR3 has 14 amino acids. V was pared by 0 bases and J by 7 bases, with 12 bases between. Per germline, CDR1 WSHSY and CDR2 SAAADI. General study findings and limits: The causes of the repertoire differences, possibly disease activity or prior therapy, remain undefined.

The protocol was immunoSEQ multiplex PCR, while the TCRdb copy is restricted to in-frame clones and leaves out a portion. The repertoire holds about 8,100 clones, roughly 80% seen once, with roughly 28% in the top ten. As for time point: cycle 4 day 1 (C4D1), after 6 weeks of nivolumab. Relapse after autologous stem cell transplantation occurred in every patient, and brentuximab vedotin exposure varied. Magnetic depletion of non-target cells from thawed PBMCs yielded purified CD8+ T cells. Best overall response was complete response, partial response or progressive disease in these relapsed/refractory classical Hodgkin lymphoma patients.

This sequence joins TRBV10-2 and TRBJ1-1; no clear D. Sequencing was performed on CD8+ T cells from blood, taken before the fourth cycle of nivolumab. This TCR came from a human donor with classical Hodgkin lymphoma. CDR3 DNA sequence: TGCGCCAGCAGTGAGTCGACTCGGGGAGGTGAAGCTTTCTTT. Protein: CASSESTRGGEAFF.